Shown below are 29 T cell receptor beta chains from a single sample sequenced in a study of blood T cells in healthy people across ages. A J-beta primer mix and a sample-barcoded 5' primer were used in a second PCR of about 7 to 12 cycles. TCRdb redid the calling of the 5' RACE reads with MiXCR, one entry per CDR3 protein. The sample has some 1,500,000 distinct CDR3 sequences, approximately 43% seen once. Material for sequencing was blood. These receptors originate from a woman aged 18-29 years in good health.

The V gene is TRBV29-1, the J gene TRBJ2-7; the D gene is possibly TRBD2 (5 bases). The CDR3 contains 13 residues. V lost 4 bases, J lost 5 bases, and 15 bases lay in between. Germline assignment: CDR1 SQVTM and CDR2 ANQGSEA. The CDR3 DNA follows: TGCAGCGTTGGTTCAGCGGAGCCCCACGAGCAGTACTTC. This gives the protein CSVGSAEPHEQYF.

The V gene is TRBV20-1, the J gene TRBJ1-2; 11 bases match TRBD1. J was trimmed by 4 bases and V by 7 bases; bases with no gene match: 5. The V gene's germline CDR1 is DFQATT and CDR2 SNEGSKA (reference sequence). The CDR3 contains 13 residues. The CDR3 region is CSVRDRGGYGYTF. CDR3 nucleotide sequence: TGCAGTGTAAGGGACAGGGGGGGCTATGGCTACACCTTC.

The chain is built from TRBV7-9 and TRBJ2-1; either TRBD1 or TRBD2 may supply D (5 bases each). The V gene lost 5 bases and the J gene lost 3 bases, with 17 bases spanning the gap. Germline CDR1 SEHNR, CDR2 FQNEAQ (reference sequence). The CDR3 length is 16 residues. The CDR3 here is CASSPRVGEFYNEQFF. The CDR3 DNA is TGTGCCAGCAGCCCTAGGGTGGGGGAGTTCTACAATGAGCAGTTCTTC.

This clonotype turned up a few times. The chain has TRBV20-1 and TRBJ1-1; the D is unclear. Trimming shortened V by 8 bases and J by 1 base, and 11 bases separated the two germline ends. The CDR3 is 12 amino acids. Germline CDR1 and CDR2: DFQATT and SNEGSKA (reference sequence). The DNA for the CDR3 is TGCAGTACATCAACAACGAACACTGAAGCTTTCTTT. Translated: CSTSTTNTEAFF.

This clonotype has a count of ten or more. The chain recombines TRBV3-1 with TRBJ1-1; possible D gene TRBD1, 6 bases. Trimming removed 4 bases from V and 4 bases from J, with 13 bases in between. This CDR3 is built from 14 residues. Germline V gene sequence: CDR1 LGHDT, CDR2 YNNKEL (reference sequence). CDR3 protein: CASSRGGLGTEAFF. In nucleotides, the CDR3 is TGTGCCAGCAGCCGAGGGGGGTTGGGCACTGAAGCTTTCTTT. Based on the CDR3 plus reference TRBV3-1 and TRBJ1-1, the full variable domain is DTAVSQTPKYLVTQMGNDKSIKCEQNLGHDTMYWYKQDSKKFLKIMFSYNNKELIINETVPNRFSPKSPDKAHLNLHINSLELGDSAVYFCASSRGGLGTEAFFGQGTRLTVV.

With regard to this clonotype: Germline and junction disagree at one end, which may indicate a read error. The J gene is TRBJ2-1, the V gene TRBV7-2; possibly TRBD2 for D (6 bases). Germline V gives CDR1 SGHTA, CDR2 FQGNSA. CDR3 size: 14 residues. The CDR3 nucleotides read TGTGCCAGCAGCGTAGCGGTACACTACAATGAGCAGTTCTTC. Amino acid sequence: CASSVAVHYNEQFF.

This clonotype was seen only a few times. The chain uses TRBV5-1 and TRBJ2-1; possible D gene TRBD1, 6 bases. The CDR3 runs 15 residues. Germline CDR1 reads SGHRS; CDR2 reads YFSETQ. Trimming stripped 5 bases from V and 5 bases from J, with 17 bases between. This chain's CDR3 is CASRPDRRRNNEQFF. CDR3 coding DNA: TGCGCCAGCAGACCCGACAGGAGGAGAAACAATGAGCAGTTCTTC.

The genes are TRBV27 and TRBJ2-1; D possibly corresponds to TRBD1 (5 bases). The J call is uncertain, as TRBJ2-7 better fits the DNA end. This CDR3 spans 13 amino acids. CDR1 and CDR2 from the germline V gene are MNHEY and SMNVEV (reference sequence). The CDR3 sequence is CASRRTRVAEQYF. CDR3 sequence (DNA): TGTGCCAGCAGACGGACACGGGTCGCTGAGCAGTACTTC.

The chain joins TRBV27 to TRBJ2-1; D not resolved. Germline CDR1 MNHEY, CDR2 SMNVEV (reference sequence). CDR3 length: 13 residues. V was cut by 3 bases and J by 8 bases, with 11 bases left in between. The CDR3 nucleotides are TGTGCCAGCAGTTTGTCTAGTCCGTATGAGCAGTTCTTC. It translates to CASSLSSPYEQFF.

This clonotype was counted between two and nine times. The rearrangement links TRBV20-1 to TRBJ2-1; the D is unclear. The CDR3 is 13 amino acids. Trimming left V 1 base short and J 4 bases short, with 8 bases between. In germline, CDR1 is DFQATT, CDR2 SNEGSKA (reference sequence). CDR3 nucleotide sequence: TGCAGTGCTAGAGCGACCCGTTACAATGAGCAGTTCTTC. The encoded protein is CSARATRYNEQFF.

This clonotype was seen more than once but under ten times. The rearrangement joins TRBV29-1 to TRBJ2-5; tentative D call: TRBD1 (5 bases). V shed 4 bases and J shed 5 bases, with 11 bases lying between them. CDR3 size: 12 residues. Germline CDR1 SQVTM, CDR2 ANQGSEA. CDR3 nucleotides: TGCAGCGTTGGCCAGGGTGGTGAGACCCAGTACTTC. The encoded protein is CSVGQGGETQYF. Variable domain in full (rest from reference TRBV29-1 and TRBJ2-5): SAVISQKPSRDICQRGTSLTIQCQVDSQVTMMFWYRQQPGQSLTLIATANQGSEATYESGFVIDKFPISRPNLTFSTLTVSNMSPEDSSIYLCSVGQGGETQYFGPGTRLLVL.

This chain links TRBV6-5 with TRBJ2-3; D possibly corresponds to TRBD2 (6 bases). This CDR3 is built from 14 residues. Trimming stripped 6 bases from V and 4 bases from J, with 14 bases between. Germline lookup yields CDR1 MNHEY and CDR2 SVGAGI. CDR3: CASRRLVFADTQYF. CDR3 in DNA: TGTGCCAGCAGGAGACTAGTATTCGCAGATACGCAGTATTTT.

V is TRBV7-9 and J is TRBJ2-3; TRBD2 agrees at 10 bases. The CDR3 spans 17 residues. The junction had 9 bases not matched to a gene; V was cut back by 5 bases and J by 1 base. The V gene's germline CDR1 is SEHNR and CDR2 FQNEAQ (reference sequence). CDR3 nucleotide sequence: TGTGCCAGCAGCGGACGACTAGCGGGCCGCCGCACAGATACGCAGTATTTT. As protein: CASSGRLAGRRTDTQYF. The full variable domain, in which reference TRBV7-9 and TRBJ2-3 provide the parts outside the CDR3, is DTGVSQNPRHKITKRGQNVTFRCDPISEHNRLYWYRQTLGQGPEFLTYFQNEAQLEKSRLLSDRFSAERPKGSFSTLEIQRTEQGDSAMYLCASSGRLAGRRTDTQYFGPGTRLTVL.

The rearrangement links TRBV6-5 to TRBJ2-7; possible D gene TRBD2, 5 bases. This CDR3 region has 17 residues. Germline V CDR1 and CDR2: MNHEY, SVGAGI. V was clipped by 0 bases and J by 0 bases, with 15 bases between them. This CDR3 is CASSYSAGGQSSYEQYF. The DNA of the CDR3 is TGTGCCAGCAGTTACTCTGCGGGCGGGCAGAGCTCCTACGAGCAGTACTTC.

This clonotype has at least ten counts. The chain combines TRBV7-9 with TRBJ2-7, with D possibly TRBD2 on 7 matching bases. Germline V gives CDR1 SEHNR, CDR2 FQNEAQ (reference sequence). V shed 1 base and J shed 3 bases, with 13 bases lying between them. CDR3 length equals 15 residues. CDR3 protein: CASSLGGGAIYEQYF. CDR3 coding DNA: TGTGCCAGCAGCTTAGGAGGGGGGGCCATCTACGAGCAGTACTTC.

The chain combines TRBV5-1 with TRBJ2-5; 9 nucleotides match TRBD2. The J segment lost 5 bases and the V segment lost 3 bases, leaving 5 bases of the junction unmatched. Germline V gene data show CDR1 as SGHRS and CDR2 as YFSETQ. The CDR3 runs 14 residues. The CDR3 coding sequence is TGCGCCAGCAGCTATTTAGCGGGGGATGAGACCCAGTACTTC. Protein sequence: CASSYLAGDETQYF. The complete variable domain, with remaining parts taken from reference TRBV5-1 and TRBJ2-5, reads KAGVTQTPRYLIKTRGQQVTLSCSPISGHRSVSWYQQTPGQGLQFLFEYFSETQRNKGNFPGRFSGRQFSNSRSEMNVSTLELGDSALYLCASSYLAGDETQYFGPGTRLLVL.

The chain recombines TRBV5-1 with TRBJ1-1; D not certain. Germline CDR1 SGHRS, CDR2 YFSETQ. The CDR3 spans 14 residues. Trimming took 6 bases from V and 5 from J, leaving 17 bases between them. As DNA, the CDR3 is TGCGCCAGCAATCTTGGGGTGCAGTGGACTGAAGCTTTCTTT. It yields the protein CASNLGVQWTEAFF.

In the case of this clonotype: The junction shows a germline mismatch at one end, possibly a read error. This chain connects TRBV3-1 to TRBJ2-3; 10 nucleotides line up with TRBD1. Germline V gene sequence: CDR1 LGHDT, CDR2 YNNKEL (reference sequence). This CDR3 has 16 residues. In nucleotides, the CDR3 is TGTGCCAGCAGCCGCCTAGGACAGGGGGTTACAGATGCGCAGTATTTT. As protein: CASSRLGQGVTDAQYF.

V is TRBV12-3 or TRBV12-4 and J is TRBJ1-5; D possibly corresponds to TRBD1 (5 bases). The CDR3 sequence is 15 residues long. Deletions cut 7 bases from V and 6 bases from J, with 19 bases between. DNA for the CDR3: TGTGCCAGCACCTACGGGGCCAGGGTTGGTCAGCCCCAGCATTTT. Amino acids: CASTYGARVGQPQHF.

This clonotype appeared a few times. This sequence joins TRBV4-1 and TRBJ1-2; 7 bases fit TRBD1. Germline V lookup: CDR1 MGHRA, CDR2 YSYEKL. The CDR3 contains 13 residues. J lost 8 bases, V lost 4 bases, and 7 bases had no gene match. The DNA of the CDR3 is TGCGCCAGCAGCCCAGGGGGAAGAGGAGGCTACACCTTC. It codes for CASSPGGRGGYTF.

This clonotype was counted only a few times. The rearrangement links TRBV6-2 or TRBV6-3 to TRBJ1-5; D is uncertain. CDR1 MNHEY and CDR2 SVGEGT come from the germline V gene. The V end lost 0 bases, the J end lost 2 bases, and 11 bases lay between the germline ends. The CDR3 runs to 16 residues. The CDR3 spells CASSYSGPWGNQPQHF. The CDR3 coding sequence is TGTGCCAGCAGTTACTCCGGGCCTTGGGGCAATCAGCCCCAGCATTTT.

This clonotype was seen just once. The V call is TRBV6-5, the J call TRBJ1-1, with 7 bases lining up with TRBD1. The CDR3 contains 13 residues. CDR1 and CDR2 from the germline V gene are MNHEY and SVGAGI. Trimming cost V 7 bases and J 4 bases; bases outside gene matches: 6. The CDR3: CASKRGPVTEAFF. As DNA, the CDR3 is TGTGCCAGCAAGAGGGGGCCAGTCACTGAAGCTTTCTTT.

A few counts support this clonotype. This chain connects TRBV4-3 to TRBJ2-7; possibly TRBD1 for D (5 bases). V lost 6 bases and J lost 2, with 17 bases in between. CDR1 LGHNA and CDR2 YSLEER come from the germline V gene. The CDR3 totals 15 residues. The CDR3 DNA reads TGCGCCAGCAGACGCTACAAGCAGGGCCCCTACGAGCAGTACTTC. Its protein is CASRRYKQGPYEQYF.

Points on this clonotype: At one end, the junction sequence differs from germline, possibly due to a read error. The CDR3 loop is CASSRGAGANALTF. CDR3 coding DNA: TGTGCCAGCAGCAGGGGAGCTGGGGCCAACGCCCTGACTTTC. The genes are TRBV12-3 or TRBV12-4 and TRBJ2-6, with a possible D match to TRBD1 (6 bases). The CDR3 length is 14 residues.

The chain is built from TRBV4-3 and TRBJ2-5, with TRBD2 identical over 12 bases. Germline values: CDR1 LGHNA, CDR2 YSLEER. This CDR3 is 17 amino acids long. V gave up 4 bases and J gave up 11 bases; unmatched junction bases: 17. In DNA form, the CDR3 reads TGCGCCAGCAGCCTCCTAGCGGGAGGGAGCTCCTACAATGAGCAGTACTTC. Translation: CASSLLAGGSSYNEQYF.

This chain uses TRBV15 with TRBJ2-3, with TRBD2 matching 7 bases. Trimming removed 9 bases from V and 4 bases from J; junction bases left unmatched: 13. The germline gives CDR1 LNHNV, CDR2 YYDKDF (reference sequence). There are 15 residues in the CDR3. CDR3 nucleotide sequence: TGTGCCACGTCAACCCCACTAGCGTACGCAGATACGCAGTATTTT. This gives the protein CATSTPLAYADTQYF.

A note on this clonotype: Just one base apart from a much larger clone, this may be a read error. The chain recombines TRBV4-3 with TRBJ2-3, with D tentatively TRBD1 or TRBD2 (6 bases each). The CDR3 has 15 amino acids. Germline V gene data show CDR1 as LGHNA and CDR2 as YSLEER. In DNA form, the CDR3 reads TGCGCCGGCAGCCAAGATCTGGGGGGCCCCGATACGCAGTATTTT. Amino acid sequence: CAGSQDLGGPDTQYF.

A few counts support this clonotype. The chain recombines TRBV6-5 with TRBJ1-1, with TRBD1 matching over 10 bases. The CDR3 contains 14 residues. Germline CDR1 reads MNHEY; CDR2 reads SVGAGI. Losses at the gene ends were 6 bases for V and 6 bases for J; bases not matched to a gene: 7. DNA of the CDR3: TGTGCCAGCAGACGAGACAGGGGGCAAGCTGAAGCTTTCTTT. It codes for CASRRDRGQAEAFF.

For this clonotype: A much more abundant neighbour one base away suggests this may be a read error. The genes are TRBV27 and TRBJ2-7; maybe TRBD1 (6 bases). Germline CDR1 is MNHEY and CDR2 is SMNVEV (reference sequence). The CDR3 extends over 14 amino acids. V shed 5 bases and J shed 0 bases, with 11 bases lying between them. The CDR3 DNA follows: TGTGCCAGCAGTAAAACAGGGACCTCCTACGAGCAGTACTTC. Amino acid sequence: CASSKTGTSYEQYF.